Below, 5 T cell receptor beta chains from the same sample are listed, as sequenced in a study of cytomegalovirus exposure and HLA in healthy donors. Primers included in the PCR were 60 Vbeta and 13 Jbeta primers. The repertoire was sequenced with immunoSEQ multiplex PCR; TCRdb's copy has only in-frame clones and lacks some. The profile covers around 170,000 clones, with 65% to 90% appearing a single time and approximately 6.3% taken by the ten largest. Sequences were obtained from PBMCs. These receptor sequences come from a man aged 40-49 years in good health and CMV-seropositive.

This chain joins TRBV6-1 and TRBJ2-3, with 8 bases aligning to TRBD2. This CDR3 is built from 13 residues. The germline V gene encodes CDR1 MNHNS and CDR2 SASEGT. The junction had 9 bases not matched to a gene; V was cut back by 10 bases and J by 6 bases. CDR3 loop: CANTGGAFDTQYF. DNA of the CDR3: TGTGCCAACACCGGGGGGGCATTTGATACGCAGTATTTT.

V usage is TRBV7-2 and J usage is TRBJ2-5; unclear D gene. This CDR3 is built from 13 residues. Trimming removed 1 base at V and 5 bases at J, with 8 bases between. Germline V CDR1 and CDR2: SGHTA, FQGNSA. CDR3 in amino acids: CASSLGSMETQYF. CDR3 DNA sequence: TGTGCCAGCAGCTTAGGGAGTATGGAGACCCAGTACTTC.

This chain uses TRBV19 with TRBJ2-7; 8 positions agree with TRBD1. The CDR3 runs 15 residues. The trim removed 5 bases at V and 4 bases at J, leaving 10 bases unmatched. CDR1 is LNHDA, CDR2 SQIVND, per germline (reference sequence). The CDR3 DNA sequence: TGTGCCAGTAGTCTCAGACAGGGGATGAGTTACGAGCAGTACTTC. Protein sequence: CASSLRQGMSYEQYF. The variable domain in full, completed from reference TRBV19 and TRBJ2-7, reads DGGITQSPKYLFRKEGQNVTLSCEQNLNHDAMYWYRQDPGQGLRLIYYSQIVNDFQKGDIAEGYSVSREKKESFPLTVTSAQKNPTAFYLCASSLRQGMSYEQYFGPGTRLTVT.

V is TRBV9 and J is TRBJ1-5, with 7 bases aligning to TRBD1. The trim removed 1 base at V and 1 base at J, leaving 2 bases unmatched. The CDR3 is 15 residues long. Germline CDR1 and CDR2: SGDLS and YYNGEE. The CDR3 protein is CASSVTGASNQPQHF. CDR3 nucleotides: TGTGCCAGCAGCGTAACAGGGGCGAGCAATCAGCCCCAGCATTTT.

This chain joins TRBV27 and TRBJ2-5; TRBD2 matches 7 bases. The CDR3 extends over 14 amino acids. Germline trimming cut 3 bases from V and 4 bases from J; bases unmatched to any gene: 5. The germline V gene encodes CDR1 MNHEY and CDR2 SMNVEV (reference sequence). The DNA of the CDR3 is TGTGCCAGCAGTTTGGTCGGGGGGATAGAGACCCAGTACTTC. This encodes CASSLVGGIETQYF.